The 19 T cell receptor beta chains presented below share a single source sample, sequenced in a study of radiation and T cells in renal cell carcinoma. Here immunoSEQ multiplex PCR was the method, and the copy in TCRdb shows in-frame clones only, minus some. The sample includes about 140,000 clones, around four fifths of them seen just once. Time point indicated: baseline pretreatment blood. Treatment noted: 15 Gy SBRT to primary tumor, nephrectomy 4 weeks later. Sequenced here: blood, sampled from a patient whose treatment included radiotherapy and nephrectomy. These receptors came from a woman aged 50 to 60 with renal cell carcinoma.

The chain joins TRBV10-1 to TRBJ2-5, with D hard to call. CDR3 length equals 13 residues. Germline CDR1 is WNHNN and CDR2 is SYGVQD (reference sequence). The V and J ends lost 2 bases and 2 bases respectively, with 6 bases between them. The CDR3 sequence is CASSEAGQETQYF. The CDR3 nucleotides are TGCGCCAGCAGTGAGGCTGGACAAGAGACCCAGTACTTC.

In its sample, this clone was seen once. The V call is TRBV29-1, the J call TRBJ2-1, with TRBD2 matching over 15 bases. The CDR3 spans 22 residues. V shed 7 bases and J 0 bases; nucleotides not matched to a gene: 22. Germline V gene lookup returns CDR1 SQVTM and CDR2 ANQGSEA. The CDR3 here is CSALPGSRTSGRATNSYNEQFF. CDR3 nucleotides: TGCAGCGCTCTCCCGGGCAGTAGGACTAGCGGGAGGGCCACCAACTCCTACAATGAGCAGTTCTTC.

This clone was seen more than once but under ten times. The CDR3 nucleotides read TGCGCCAGCAGCCAAGGGGCGGGAGGAATCTACGAGCAGTACTTC. Amino acid sequence: CASSQGAGGIYEQYF. The chain is built from TRBV4-3 and TRBJ2-7; TRBD2 agrees at 8 bases. Germline assignment: CDR1 LGHNA and CDR2 YSLEER. J was trimmed by 3 bases and V by 1 base; bases with no gene match: 5. CDR3 length: 15 amino acids.

The genes are TRBV9 and TRBJ1-1; D uncertain. This CDR3 comprises 13 residues. V lost 4 bases and J 1 base, leaving 8 bases between the germline ends. CDR1 SGDLS and CDR2 YYNGEE come from the germline V gene. The CDR3 bases are TGTGCCAGCAGCAATGCTCCGAACACTGAAGCTTTCTTT. Translation gives CASSNAPNTEAFF.

V is TRBV7-2 and J is TRBJ1-6; no definite D call. V was cut by 2 bases and J by 8 bases, with 7 bases left in between. Germline V lookup: CDR1 SGHTA, CDR2 FQGNSA. The CDR3 extends over 13 amino acids. CDR3 region: CASSLPHDSPLHF. CDR3 DNA: TGTGCCAGCAGCTTACCCCATGATTCACCCCTCCACTTT.

This clone was seen once. The V gene is TRBV30, the J gene TRBJ1-1, with TRBD1 identical over 9 bases. Trimming cost V 4 bases and J 14 bases; bases outside gene matches: 11. This CDR3 spans 12 amino acids. Germline V lookup: CDR1 GTSNPN, CDR2 SVGIG (reference sequence). Here the CDR3 reads CAWIPPGQGIFF. The CDR3 DNA is TGTGCCTGGATCCCACCGGGACAGGGAATATTCTTT.

V and J are TRBV19 and TRBJ1-1; no clear D gene. The CDR3 is 13 amino acids. Germline V gene lookup returns CDR1 LNHDA and CDR2 SQIVND (reference sequence). The V end lost 3 bases, the J end lost 0 bases, and 5 bases lay between the germline ends. The CDR3 loop reads CASSMKVNTEAFF. CDR3 nucleotide sequence: TGTGCCAGTAGTATGAAGGTGAACACTGAAGCTTTCTTT.

The chain recombines TRBV27 with TRBJ1-2; 9 nucleotides agree with TRBD1. CDR1 and CDR2 from the germline V gene are MNHEY and SMNVEV (reference sequence). After removal of 2 bases from V and 8 bases from J, the junction contained 6 bases not matched to a gene. The CDR3 consists of 14 residues. In DNA, the CDR3 is TGTGCCAGCAGTTTAAGGACAGGGGTTAGAGGCTACACCTTC. It translates to CASSLRTGVRGYTF.

The count of this clone is one. This chain connects TRBV30 to TRBJ1-5; tentatively, D is TRBD1 (6 bases). With 0 bases removed from V and 2 bases from J, the gap between germline ends came to 11 bases. This CDR3 spans 15 amino acids. CDR1 GTSNPN and CDR2 SVGIG come from the germline V gene (reference sequence). The CDR3 is CAWSVGGSGNQPQHF. CDR3 bases: TGTGCCTGGAGTGTAGGGGGGTCGGGCAATCAGCCCCAGCATTTT.

The chain uses TRBV21-1 and TRBJ2-3. TRBV21-1 is an annotated pseudogene. The CDR3 consists of 11 residues. CDR3: CARRVAGTQYF. For the CDR3, the DNA is TGTGCCAGAAGGGTCGCCGGTACGCAGTATTTT.

This chain uses TRBV5-4 with TRBJ2-2; TRBD1 matches at 12 bases. The CDR3 runs 16 residues. CDR1 and CDR2 from the germline V gene are SGHNT and YYREEE (reference sequence). V lost 4 bases to trimming and J lost 6 bases; unmatched junction nucleotides: 7. The CDR3: CASSLPGQGAAGELFF. The CDR3 DNA follows: TGTGCCAGCAGCCTACCGGGACAGGGGGCTGCCGGGGAGCTGTTTTTT.

The genes are TRBV5-4 and TRBJ2-7, with TRBD2 matching over 12 bases. CDR1 SGHNT and CDR2 YYREEE come from the germline V gene (reference sequence). Trimming at V came to 1 base and at J to 3 bases, leaving 2 bases not matched to a gene. This CDR3 has 15 residues. The CDR3 nucleotides read TGTGCCAGCAGCTTGATGACTAGCGGGAGCTACGAGCAGTACTTC. Its translation: CASSLMTSGSYEQYF. Filled out from reference TRBV5-4 and TRBJ2-7, the complete variable domain reads ETGVTQSPTHLIKTRGQQVTLRCSSQSGHNTVSWYQQALGQGPQFIFQYYREEENGRGNFPPRFSGLQFPNYSSELNVNALELDDSALYLCASSLMTSGSYEQYFGPGTRLTVT.

The rearrangement links TRBV7-3 to TRBJ2-7, with no clear D. This CDR3 has 14 residues. CDR1 and CDR2 (germline): SGHTA, FQGTGA. V lost 7 bases to trimming and J lost 7 bases, with 20 bases between them. In DNA form, the CDR3 reads TGTGCCAGCACCCCACTCCAGGTAAGCAAAGAGCAGTACTTC. Amino acid sequence: CASTPLQVSKEQYF.

This clone was seen only a few times. The CDR3 nucleotides read TGCGCCAGCAGCTCGGGGGGCACTGACTATGGCTACACCTTC. Translation gives CASSSGGTDYGYTF. The chain links TRBV5-1 to TRBJ1-2; tentatively, D is TRBD1 (6 bases). V lost 3 bases and J 3 bases, leaving 12 bases between the germline ends. The CDR3 consists of 14 residues. Germline CDR1 is SGHRS and CDR2 is YFSETQ.

The chain links TRBV7-2 to TRBJ2-7; 8 bases agree with TRBD2. This CDR3 comprises 14 residues. V was clipped by 5 bases and J by 10 bases; unmatched bases: 13. The germline CDR1 and CDR2 sequences are SGHTA and FQGNSA. The CDR3 loop is CASSNIAGRWGQYF. CDR3 nucleotide sequence: TGTGCCAGCAGCAATATAGCGGGACGCTGGGGCCAGTACTTC.

The chain joins TRBV19 to TRBJ1-1, with TRBD1 matching 11 bases. V gave up 6 bases and J gave up 4 bases; unmatched junction bases: 1. This CDR3 contains 13 residues. Germline V gene sequence: CDR1 LNHDA, CDR2 SQIVND (reference sequence). The DNA for the CDR3 is TGTGCCAGTAGGGGGACAGGGGGCACTGAAGCTTTCTTT. Residues: CASRGTGGTEAFF.

The chain links TRBV5-1 to TRBJ2-7; D is uncertain. This CDR3 has 14 amino acids. Trimming stripped 4 bases from V and 3 bases from J, with 14 bases between. Germline-derived CDR1 and CDR2 are SGHRS and YFSETQ. The CDR3 DNA reads TGCGCCAGCAGCACGGACGGAGTGCACTACGAGCAGTACTTC. The encoded protein is CASSTDGVHYEQYF.

The J gene is TRBJ2-7, the V gene TRBV15; tentatively, D is TRBD1 or TRBD2 (5 bases each). There are 12 residues in the CDR3. Trimming left V 0 bases short and J 9 bases short, with 9 bases between. CDR1 and CDR2 from the germline V gene are LNHNV and YYDKDF (reference sequence). CDR3 protein: CATSREGERQYF. CDR3 in DNA: TGTGCCACCAGCAGAGAAGGGGAGAGGCAGTACTTC. Full variable domain (rest looked up from reference TRBV15 and TRBJ2-7): DAMVIQNPRYQVTQFGKPVTLSCSQTLNHNVMYWYQQKSSQAPKLLFHYYDKDFNNEADTPDNFQSRRPNTSFCFLDIRSPGLGDTAMYLCATSREGERQYFGPGTRLTVT.

In nucleotides, the CDR3 is TGCGCCAGCAGCCAAGAGCCAGGGCCATCTGGAAACACCATATATTTT. Encoded protein: CASSQEPGPSGNTIYF. The V gene is TRBV4-3, the J gene TRBJ1-3; D is perhaps TRBD1 (5 bases). Germline V lookup: CDR1 LGHNA, CDR2 YSLEER. V shed 0 bases and J shed 1 base, with 10 bases lying between them. This CDR3 spans 16 amino acids.